These T cell receptor beta chains were read from a single sample in a study of T-cell reconstitution after alpha-beta-depleted transplantation in children. TCRdb analysed the PCR reads with MiXCR anew, one entry per CDR3 protein. The table records 670,000 or so distinct CDR3 sequences, around 14% of them present only once. Specimen: PBMCs, collected before TCRalphabeta/CD19-depleted stem cell transplant. The receptors derive from a girl aged 2-10 years with congenital amegakaryocytic thrombocytopenia, due to receive a stem cell transplant. Both conserved end residues are part of each CDR3. D genes are given only for firm matches. Size is stated for part of the rows, as once, few or many counts, or as a class when the clone is expanded.

j_call: TRBJ2-5; clone_size: few; v_call: TRBV18; d_call: TRBD1; cdr3_aa: CASSPTGGEETQYF; cdr3_nt: TGTGCCAGCTCCCCGACAGGGGGCGAAGAGACCCAGTACTTC
j_call: TRBJ2-1; clone_size: many; v_call: TRBV29-1; d_call: TRBD1; cdr3_aa: CSARTGFLRNEQFF; cdr3_nt: TGCAGCGCCCGGACAGGATTTCTTCGCAATGAGCAGTTCTTC
j_call: TRBJ2-1; clone_size: .; v_call: TRBV20-1; d_call: TRBD2; cdr3_aa: CSARNREGRQDNEQFF; cdr3_nt: TGCAGTGCTAGAAACCGGGAGGGCCGTCAGGACAATGAGCAGTTCTTC
j_call: TRBJ2-7; clone_size: many; v_call: TRBV29-1; d_call: .; cdr3_aa: CSVEKDWSYEQYF; cdr3_nt: TGCAGCGTCGAAAAGGATTGGTCCTACGAGCAGTACTTC
j_call: TRBJ2-6; clone_size: few; v_call: TRBV4-2; d_call: TRBD1; cdr3_aa: CASSSRQGYIYNVLTF; cdr3_nt: TGTGCCAGCAGCTCCCGACAGGGGTATATATATAACGTCCTGACTTTC
j_call: TRBJ1-1; clone_size: few; v_call: TRBV5-1; d_call: .; cdr3_aa: CASSLGMERNTEAFF; cdr3_nt: TGCGCCAGCAGCTTGGGTATGGAAAGAAACACTGAAGCTTTCTTT
j_call: TRBJ2-5; clone_size: .; v_call: TRBV20-1; d_call: .; cdr3_aa: CSAGPLFAQYF; cdr3_nt: TGCAGTGCTGGGCCTTTATTTGCCCAGTACTTC
j_call: TRBJ2-4; clone_size: few; v_call: TRBV28; d_call: .; cdr3_aa: CASSPRKNIQYF; cdr3_nt: TGTGCCAGCAGCCCTAGGAAGAACATTCAGTACTTC
j_call: TRBJ2-5; clone_size: many; v_call: TRBV6-6; d_call: TRBD2; cdr3_aa: CASSGEGETQYF; cdr3_nt: TGTGCCAGCAGTGGGGAGGGGGAGACCCAGTACTTC
j_call: TRBJ2-6; clone_size: .; v_call: TRBV19; d_call: .; cdr3_aa: CATKGAGAIVLSF; cdr3_nt: TGTGCCACTAAGGGTGCGGGGGCCATCGTCCTGTCTTTC
j_call: TRBJ2-3; clone_size: many; v_call: TRBV20-1; d_call: TRBD2; cdr3_aa: CSASSSGRVGDTQYF; cdr3_nt: TGCAGTGCTTCTTCTAGCGGGAGGGTGGGAGATACGCAGTATTTT
j_call: TRBJ1-1; clone_size: .; v_call: TRBV29-1; d_call: .; cdr3_aa: CSVEADSRSTEAFF; cdr3_nt: TGCAGCGTTGAAGCGGACAGTCGGAGCACTGAAGCTTTCTTT
j_call: TRBJ2-3; clone_size: .; v_call: TRBV14; d_call: TRBD2; cdr3_aa: CASSQELAGEPADTQYF; cdr3_nt: TGTGCCAGCAGCCAAGAACTAGCGGGAGAACCCGCAGATACGCAGTATTTT
j_call: TRBJ2-5; clone_size: .; v_call: TRBV6-1; d_call: .; cdr3_aa: CASSEDLVGQYF; cdr3_nt: TGTGCCAGCAGTGAAGATTTGGTAGGCCAGTACTTC
j_call: TRBJ1-1; clone_size: .; v_call: TRBV5-1; d_call: TRBD1; cdr3_aa: CASSRRDRVRTEAFF; cdr3_nt: TGCGCCAGCAGCCGGCGGGACAGGGTACGGACTGAAGCTTTCTTT
j_call: TRBJ2-1; clone_size: many; v_call: TRBV6-5; d_call: .; cdr3_aa: CASSYDAEDNEQFF; cdr3_nt: TGTGCCAGCAGTTACGACGCGGAAGACAATGAGCAGTTCTTC
j_call: TRBJ1-1; clone_size: few; v_call: TRBV7-3; d_call: .; cdr3_aa: CASSLTAGDTEAFF; cdr3_nt: TGTGCCAGCAGCTTAACGGCGGGTGACACTGAAGCTTTCTTT
j_call: TRBJ2-6; clone_size: few; v_call: TRBV7-9; d_call: .; cdr3_aa: CASTHNTGANVLTF; cdr3_nt: TGTGCCAGCACCCATAATACAGGGGCCAACGTCCTGACTTTC
j_call: TRBJ1-1; clone_size: .; v_call: TRBV15; d_call: .; cdr3_aa: CATSRDRVGDTEAFF; cdr3_nt: TGTGCCACCAGCAGAGACAGGGTCGGGGACACTGAAGCTTTCTTT
j_call: TRBJ1-5; clone_size: few; v_call: TRBV29-1; d_call: .; cdr3_aa: CSVVLAGDQPQHF; cdr3_nt: TGCAGCGTTGTATTGGCAGGGGATCAGCCCCAGCATTTT
j_call: TRBJ2-7; clone_size: many; v_call: TRBV5-1; d_call: TRBD2; cdr3_aa: CASSLVLQTGGEQYF; cdr3_nt: TGCGCCAGCAGCTTGGTGTTACAAACCGGGGGGGAGCAGTACTTC
j_call: TRBJ2-3; clone_size: few; v_call: TRBV7-9; d_call: .; cdr3_aa: CASSFYLEGQAQYF; cdr3_nt: TGTGCCAGCAGCTTTTACCTTGAGGGGCAGGCGCAGTATTTT
j_call: TRBJ2-7; clone_size: few; v_call: TRBV2; d_call: TRBD2; cdr3_aa: CASSALAGPTLKYEQYF; cdr3_nt: TGTGCCAGCAGTGCGCTAGCGGGGCCAACATTAAAATACGAGCAGTACTTC
j_call: TRBJ1-1; clone_size: many; v_call: TRBV12-3/TRBV12-4; d_call: TRBD1; cdr3_aa: CAGLQGIYTEAFF; cdr3_nt: TGTGCCGGATTACAGGGGATATACACTGAAGCTTTCTTT
j_call: TRBJ2-1; clone_size: many; v_call: TRBV29-1; d_call: TRBD1; cdr3_aa: CSVRTGFYNEQFF; cdr3_nt: TGCAGCGTTCGGACAGGATTTTACAATGAGCAGTTCTTC
j_call: TRBJ2-7; clone_size: many; v_call: TRBV20-1; d_call: .; cdr3_aa: CSAGDLNWGEQYF; cdr3_nt: TGCAGTGCTGGGGACCTGAACTGGGGGGAGCAGTACTTC
j_call: TRBJ2-1; clone_size: .; v_call: TRBV20-1; d_call: TRBD1; cdr3_aa: CSASITGGLPEQFF; cdr3_nt: TGCAGTGCTAGTATTACAGGGGGCCTCCCTGAGCAGTTCTTC
j_call: TRBJ2-2; clone_size: many; v_call: TRBV10-2; d_call: TRBD2; cdr3_aa: CASKLIAGAGGELFF; cdr3_nt: TGCGCCAGCAAATTAATAGCGGGAGCGGGCGGGGAGCTGTTTTTT
j_call: TRBJ2-3; clone_size: many; v_call: TRBV6-4; d_call: TRBD2; cdr3_aa: CASSEAGGGTDTQYF; cdr3_nt: TGTGCCAGCAGTGAAGCGGGAGGGGGCACAGATACGCAGTATTTT
j_call: TRBJ2-1; clone_size: few; v_call: TRBV7-9; d_call: .; cdr3_aa: CASSPPEQFF; cdr3_nt: TGTGCCAGCAGCCCCCCTGAGCAGTTCTTC
j_call: TRBJ2-1; clone_size: many; v_call: TRBV12-3/TRBV12-4; d_call: .; cdr3_aa: CASPAASGEQFF; cdr3_nt: TGTGCCAGCCCTGCGGCGTCCGGTGAGCAGTTCTTC
j_call: TRBJ2-6; clone_size: many; v_call: TRBV28; d_call: TRBD1; cdr3_aa: CASQGAIKANVLTF; cdr3_nt: TGTGCCAGCCAGGGGGCGATCAAGGCCAACGTCCTGACTTTC
j_call: TRBJ2-7; clone_size: few; v_call: TRBV10-3; d_call: TRBD2; cdr3_aa: CAISVGLAGAGEQYF; cdr3_nt: TGTGCCATCAGTGTGGGACTAGCGGGAGCGGGAGAGCAGTACTTC
j_call: TRBJ2-3; clone_size: .; v_call: TRBV20-1; d_call: .; cdr3_aa: CSAGLYNTDTQYF; cdr3_nt: TGCAGTGCGGGCCTATATAACACAGATACGCAGTATTTT
j_call: TRBJ1-1; clone_size: few; v_call: TRBV5-5; d_call: .; cdr3_aa: CASSPDVDTEAFF; cdr3_nt: TGTGCCAGCAGCCCGGACGTGGACACTGAAGCTTTCTTT
j_call: TRBJ2-1; clone_size: many; v_call: TRBV20-1; d_call: .; cdr3_aa: CSAMHHNEQFF; cdr3_nt: TGCAGTGCTATGCACCACAATGAGCAGTTCTTC
j_call: TRBJ2-1; clone_size: many; v_call: TRBV29-1; d_call: TRBD2; cdr3_aa: CSVDALAGADEQFF; cdr3_nt: TGCAGCGTTGATGCCCTAGCGGGAGCCGATGAGCAGTTCTTC
j_call: TRBJ1-1; clone_size: .; v_call: TRBV19; d_call: .; cdr3_aa: CASSILANTEAFF; cdr3_nt: TGTGCCAGTAGTATATTGGCGAACACTGAAGCTTTCTTT
j_call: TRBJ2-7; clone_size: few; v_call: TRBV7-6; d_call: TRBD2; cdr3_aa: CASSLDKSGTSLYEQYF; cdr3_nt: TGTGCCAGCAGCTTAGATAAATCCGGGACTAGTCTCTACGAGCAGTACTTC